This TCR beta chain comes out of a study of blood T cell repertoires in COVID-19. Study in general: The United States, Italy and Spain were the sources of the acute and convalescent COVID-19 samples.

Original data processing: Reference gene primers were amplified, and this amplification served to estimate nucleated cell counts. Assay used: immunoSEQ multiplex PCR; TCRdb lists only in-frame clones, some missing. That table gives V, J and clone size, and the DNA gave D and trimming. The sample carries fewer than 200,000 clones, roughly 79% recorded once. Patients from Seattle were sampled longitudinally, starting during active infection. Germline values: CDR1 SEHNR, CDR2 FQNEAQ (reference sequence). This CDR3 comprises 14 residues. With V trimmed by 3 bases and J by 5 bases, 4 bases remained unmatched.

The receptor was isolated from a woman at least 80 years old with COVID-19, enrolled during active disease. Sequencing was done on a sample of peripheral blood. The V and J genes are TRBV7-9 and TRBJ2-5; 9 bases align to TRBD1. The CDR3 sequence: CASSFTGGTETQYF. In nucleotides, the CDR3 is TGTGCCAGCAGCTTCACAGGGGGCACGGAGACCCAGTACTTC.